This TCR beta chain was observed in a study of patients and donors after allogeneic stem cell transplantation. TCRdb recomputed calls from the RT-PCR reads with MiXCR, one row per CDR3 protein. The table has 160,000 or so distinct CDR3 sequences, 20% to 25% seen once. The sample holds a few counts of this clonotype. The CDR3 runs to 16 residues. CDR1 is SGDLS, CDR2 YYNGEE, per germline. The trim removed 1 base at V and 2 bases at J, leaving 9 bases unmatched. The sequence derives from a human donor who was either an allogeneic HSCT recipient or a stem cell or donor lymphocyte infusion donor (not recorded which). It is not recorded whose cells these are; they may come from a transplant donor. V gene TRBV9 combines with J gene TRBJ2-7; TRBD1 matches at 7 bases. Source material: blood, either unsorted or a sorted T cell fraction (not recorded which). The CDR3 coding sequence is TGTGCCAGCAGCGTAACTCCCGACAGGGCTCCCTACGAGCAGTACTTC. This codes for CASSVTPDRAPYEQYF.